This passage covers 6 T cell receptor beta chains from one sample sequenced in a study of naive and memory T cell subsets. Amplification of ligated cDNA took four PCR rounds with SP2 and nested alpha and beta constant primers. TCRdb recomputed calls from the 5' RACE reads with MiXCR, one row per CDR3 protein. The top ten hold around 9.7% of the sample, which has roughly 62,000 distinct CDR3 sequences, around 7.3% seen once. The library had UMIs added by 3' ligation of an oligonucleotide to TCR cDNA. Source of these receptors: a male donor in good health.

The chain couples TRBV7-9 to TRBJ2-1; TRBD2 agrees at 14 bases. The germline V gene has CDR1 SEHNR and CDR2 FQNEAQ (reference sequence). V lost 4 bases to trimming and J lost 10 bases; unmatched junction nucleotides: 6. The CDR3 has 15 residues. The chain's CDR3 is CASSSGLAGVDEQFF. In nucleotides, the CDR3 is TGTGCCAGCAGCTCGGGACTAGCGGGAGTAGACGAGCAGTTCTTC.

The table lists this clonotype with a count of one. This clone may be a read error of a much larger clone one base away. The rearrangement links TRBV6-5 to TRBJ2-7, with D possibly TRBD1 on 6 matching bases. The CDR3 has 14 residues. In germline, CDR1 is MNHEY, CDR2 SVGAGI. The CDR3 protein is CAASRGYESCEQYF. CDR3 sequence (DNA): TGTGCCGCATCCAGGGGTTACGAGTCCTGCGAGCAGTACTTC.

This clonotype was seen ten or more times. This chain joins TRBV5-1 and TRBJ1-1; D not certain. Looked up from germline, CDR1 is SGHRS and CDR2 is YFSETQ. The CDR3 sequence is 16 residues long. Trimming removed 4 bases at V and 5 bases at J, with 21 bases between. The CDR3 spells CASSPQPGRRETEAFF. DNA of the CDR3: TGCGCCAGCAGCCCCCAGCCTGGCAGGAGGGAGACTGAAGCTTTCTTT.

This clonotype was seen a handful of times. The V call is TRBV6-9, the J call TRBJ2-1, with 8 bases lining up with TRBD1. CDR3 size: 13 residues. The ends lost 10 bases at V and 4 bases at J; junction bases unmatched: 6. From germline, CDR1 is MNHGY and CDR2 SVAAGI. Written as DNA, the CDR3 is TGTGCCATCCGACAGGGGCCTTACAATGAGCAGTTCTTC. This gives the protein CAIRQGPYNEQFF.

The chain is built from TRBV7-8 and TRBJ1-4; D gene unclear. The V and J ends lost 1 base and 7 bases respectively, with 13 bases between them. There are 15 residues in the CDR3. The germline CDR1 and CDR2 sequences are SGHVS and FQNEAQ. The CDR3 reads CASSLVGPGGEKLFF. In DNA form, the CDR3 reads TGTGCCAGCAGCTTAGTTGGGCCCGGAGGTGAAAAACTGTTTTTT. Variable domain in full (rest from reference TRBV7-8 and TRBJ1-4): GAGVSQSPRYKVAKRGQDVALRCDPISGHVSLFWYQQALGQGPEFLTYFQNEAQLDKSGLPSDRFFAERPEGSVSTLKIQRTQQEDSAVYLCASSLVGPGGEKLFFGSGTQLSVL.

The table lists this clonotype with many counts. The V call is TRBV7-8, the J call TRBJ1-4, with a weak D call TRBD1 (5 bases). CDR1 and CDR2 from the germline V gene are SGHVS and FQNEAQ. This CDR3 contains 17 residues. The ends were cut back, 1 base at V and 0 bases at J, with 12 bases in the middle. The CDR3 sequence is CASSLERGVATNEKLFF. CDR3 bases: TGTGCCAGCAGCTTAGAGAGGGGAGTTGCAACTAATGAAAAACTGTTTTTT.